The present T cell receptor (beta chain) was sequenced within a study of CD8+ T cells in alopecia areata. As to this clone: The antigen remains undetermined.

Germline CDR1 SGHRS, CDR2 YFSETQ. V dropped 3 bases and J dropped 7; count of bases not matched to a gene: 11. The CDR3 runs 16 residues. RNA extraction and reverse transcription yielded cDNA as sequencing template. Measured with immunoSEQ multiplex PCR; TCRdb has only the in-frame clones, and not every one. The sample lists under 150,000 clones, around 56% occurring once. Study findings and constraints: Patients shared TCRs less clearly than mice did, possibly owing to HLA. A great number of expanded lesional clones endured in scalp and blood during tofacitinib. Lesional tissue from the scalp (especially in alopecia totalis/universalis) showed higher clonality than normal scalp.

Regarding treatment: oral pan-JAK inhibitor, 5-10 mg twice daily. Sorting of CD4+ and CD8+ T cells was performed on PBMCs. The TCR sequence derives from a human donor with alopecia areata. The chain uses TRBV5-1 and TRBJ2-1; 9 nucleotides align to TRBD1. This material consisted of CD4+ T cells sorted from blood, taken at week 4, from a patient treated with tofacitinib. The CDR3, as DNA: TGCGCCAGCAGCTCCCATCTGGGACAGGGTAGGAATGAGCAGTTCTTC. It is translated as CASSSHLGQGRNEQFF.